Below, 31 T cell receptor beta chains from the same sample are listed, as sequenced in a study of PD-1 blockade in classical Hodgkin lymphoma. All patients relapsed after autologous stem cell transplantation, and brentuximab vedotin exposure varied. The table came from immunoSEQ multiplex PCR; TCRdb's copy has only in-frame clones and leaves some out. Among tens of thousands of clones, more than 75% were seen once, and the ten largest hold 9.5% to 13%. This sample comprised peripheral blood mononuclear cells (PBMCs), obtained before the second cycle of nivolumab. The receptors were sampled from a human donor with classical Hodgkin lymphoma.

J is TRBJ2-3 and V is TRBV7-2, with 13 bases that match TRBD2. The CDR3 loop spans 15 amino acids. The V gene end was trimmed by 2 bases and the J gene end by 4 bases; junction bases not matched to a gene: 0. Looked up from germline, CDR1 is SGHTA and CDR2 is FQGNSA. The CDR3, as DNA: TGTGCCAGCAGCTTAACTAGCGGGGGGGCAGATACGCAGTATTTT. It translates to CASSLTSGGADTQYF.

This chain uses TRBV5-5 with TRBJ1-3; D gene unclear. Germline CDR1 and CDR2: SGHKS and YYEKEE (reference sequence). CDR3 size: 15 residues. The ends were cut back, 6 bases at V and 0 bases at J, with 13 bases in the middle. Written as DNA, the CDR3 is TGTGCCAGCAACCCCGACGAGAGCTCTGGAAACACCATATATTTT. Residues: CASNPDESSGNTIYF.

The chain is built from TRBV5-1 and TRBJ1-6, with 7 bases lining up with TRBD1. Trimming cost V 1 base and J 9 bases; bases outside gene matches: 7. This CDR3 is 15 amino acids long. The germline gives CDR1 SGHRS, CDR2 YFSETQ. The CDR3 here is CASSLSGGTGSPLHF. The CDR3, as DNA: TGCGCCAGCAGCTTGTCAGGGGGAACGGGTTCACCCCTCCACTTT.

The chain carries TRBV10-3 and TRBJ1-6, with a tentative D call TRBD1 (5 bases). The V end was cut by 10 bases, the J end by 11 bases, with 15 bases between. This CDR3 comprises 12 residues. Germline assignment: CDR1 ENHRY and CDR2 SYGVKD. This chain's CDR3 is CASKGGEPPLHF. The CDR3 DNA follows: TGTGCCAGCAAAGGAGGGGAACCACCCCTCCACTTT.

The chain uses TRBV28 and TRBJ2-7; a weak D match, TRBD2 (6 bases). The CDR3 contains 13 residues. Deletions cut 10 bases from V and 3 bases from J, with 16 bases between. CDR1 MDHEN and CDR2 SYDVKM come from the germline V gene. CDR3: CATQSGTVYEQYF. Here the CDR3 DNA reads TGTGCCACTCAATCCGGGACTGTCTACGAGCAGTACTTC.

CDR3 residues: CASSLASGGTYEQYF. Written as DNA, the CDR3 is TGTGCCAGCAGCTTAGCCTCAGGAGGAACCTACGAGCAGTACTTC. The chain is built from TRBV7-2 and TRBJ2-7, with D tentatively TRBD2 (5 bases). Between the trimmed V and J ends, which lost 0 bases and 2 bases, there was a span of 11 bases. This CDR3 is built from 15 residues. CDR1 is SGHTA, CDR2 FQGNSA, per germline.

This clone was observed a handful of times. Written as DNA, the CDR3 is TGTGCCAGCAGTGACCCCGTGGGGAGGACTAATGAAAAACTGTTTTTT. Translated, it gives CASSDPVGRTNEKLFF. V and J are TRBV6-1 and TRBJ1-4; the D is unclear. CDR3 length: 16 residues. V lost 3 bases to trimming and J lost 2 bases, with 13 bases between them. Germline-derived CDR1 and CDR2 are MNHNS and SASEGT.

A single count supports this clone. The chain recombines TRBV5-6 with TRBJ1-1; 7 bases match TRBD1. This CDR3 has 15 amino acids. Trimming at V came to 2 bases and at J to 1 base, leaving 5 bases not matched to a gene. Germline V gene data show CDR1 as SGHDT and CDR2 as YYEEEE. The DNA of the CDR3 is TGTGCCAGCAGCTTCACAGGGGCGCCGAACACTGAAGCTTTCTTT. This gives the protein CASSFTGAPNTEAFF.

This chain joins TRBV15 and TRBJ1-4; no definite D call. This CDR3 is built from 16 residues. The V and J ends lost 3 bases and 6 bases respectively, with 17 bases between them. Germline values: CDR1 LNHNV, CDR2 YYDKDF (reference sequence). The CDR3 nucleotides are TGTGCCACCAGCAGGGCCCGCGACCGCAGCTATGAAAAACTGTTTTTT. Translation: CATSRARDRSYEKLFF.

The V gene is TRBV28, the J gene TRBJ2-7; 12 nucleotides align to TRBD2. This CDR3 region has 16 residues. Germline CDR1 is MDHEN and CDR2 is SYDVKM. Trimming at V came to 4 bases and at J to 7 bases, leaving 11 bases not matched to a gene. The CDR3 loop reads CASSSLNLAGGLEQYF. The CDR3 coding sequence is TGTGCCAGCAGTTCCCTGAACCTAGCGGGGGGGCTAGAGCAGTACTTC. The full variable domain, completed using reference TRBV28 and TRBJ2-7, is DVKVTQSSRYLVKRTGEKVFLECVQDMDHENMFWYRQDPGLGLRLIYFSYDVKMKEKGDIPEGYSVSREKKERFSLILESASTNQTSMYLCASSSLNLAGGLEQYFGPGTRLTVT.

The chain is built from TRBV9 and TRBJ2-1; D tentatively fits TRBD1 or TRBD2 (6 bases each). CDR1 SGDLS and CDR2 YYNGEE come from the germline V gene. The CDR3 is made up of 12 amino acids. Between the trimmed V and J ends, which lost 3 bases and 10 bases, there was a span of 11 bases. The CDR3 is CASSALGGEQFF. CDR3 in DNA: TGTGCCAGCAGCGCCCTGGGGGGCGAGCAGTTCTTC.

V is TRBV7-6 and J is TRBJ2-5; D tentatively fits TRBD1 or TRBD2 (5 bases each). V was clipped by 5 bases and J by 5 bases, with 27 bases between them. Germline loops: CDR1 SGHVS, CDR2 FNYEAQ. This CDR3 region has 18 residues. The DNA for the CDR3 is TGTGCCAGCAGCCAAAATAACCTCCGGGGTCGGGGCGGGGAGACCCAGTACTTC. Translation: CASSQNNLRGRGGETQYF.

V usage is TRBV9 and J usage is TRBJ1-4; D is undetermined. V gave up 0 bases and J gave up 2 bases, with 8 bases separating them. The CDR3 contains 15 residues. CDR1 SGDLS and CDR2 YYNGEE come from the germline V gene. CDR3 in amino acids: CASSVAQATNEKLFF. The CDR3 nucleotides read TGTGCCAGCAGCGTAGCACAAGCCACTAATGAAAAACTGTTTTTT.

The chain employs TRBV6-6 and TRBJ2-3; D remains ambiguous. Deletions cut 5 bases from V and 4 bases from J, with 16 bases between. The CDR3 length is 15 residues. CDR1 MNHNY and CDR2 SVGAGI come from the germline V gene (reference sequence). This chain's CDR3 is CASSTPGSKPDTQYF. The DNA for the CDR3 is TGTGCCAGCAGTACCCCTGGATCGAAGCCAGATACGCAGTATTTT.

The V call is TRBV12-5, the J call TRBJ1-6, with D unclear. The CDR3 runs to 14 residues. From germline, CDR1 is LGHNT and CDR2 FRNRAP. V was shortened by 6 bases and J by 9 bases, with 15 bases between the two germline ends. The CDR3 bases are TGTGCTAGTGGCGAACAGACGGGAGGTTCACCCCTCCACTTT. This sequence encodes CASGEQTGGSPLHF.

The chain carries TRBV6-1 and TRBJ1-4; the match to TRBD1 covers 7 bases. CDR3 length: 14 residues. V lost 5 bases and J lost 0; bases outside the gene matches: 0. Looked up from germline, CDR1 is MNHNS and CDR2 is SASEGT. The CDR3 coding sequence is TGTGCCAGCAGTACAGGGGCAACTAATGAAAAACTGTTTTTT. Translated, it gives CASSTGATNEKLFF.

V gene TRBV4-1 combines with J gene TRBJ2-7, with D maybe TRBD1 (6 bases). Germline V lookup: CDR1 MGHRA, CDR2 YSYEKL. Trimming shortened V by 10 bases and J by 2 bases, and 18 bases separated the two germline ends. This CDR3 is built from 14 residues. CDR3 residues: CATSGGGHTYEQYF. The CDR3 DNA sequence: TGCGCCACCTCGGGTGGGGGACATACCTACGAGCAGTACTTC.

DNA for the CDR3: TGTGCCATCAGTAAGGGACAGGGGGATGAAAAACTGTTTTTT. Protein product: CAISKGQGDEKLFF. The gene calls are TRBV10-3 and TRBJ1-4; TRBD1 matches 11 bases. Germline lookup yields CDR1 ENHRY and CDR2 SYGVKD. The CDR3 runs 14 residues. Losses at the gene ends were 5 bases for V and 6 bases for J; bases not matched to a gene: 2.

This clone has just one count. The chain combines TRBV2 with TRBJ1-6, with 8 bases matching TRBD1. The CDR3 runs 12 residues. Germline-derived CDR1 and CDR2 are SNHLY and FYNNEI. Trimming took 9 bases from V and 8 from J; bases not matched to a gene: 3. CDR3 in DNA: TGTGCCAGGCAGGGGGCTGATTCACCCCTCCACTTT. Amino acid sequence: CARQGADSPLHF.

J is TRBJ2-7 and V is TRBV2; D may correspond to TRBD1 or TRBD2 (5 bases each). CDR3 length: 20 amino acids. The germline V and J ends were trimmed by 10 bases and 0 bases, with 34 bases remaining between them. CDR1 and CDR2 from the germline V gene are SNHLY and FYNNEI. This CDR3 reads CAISRRDRDRVVFSSYEQYF. DNA of the CDR3: TGTGCCATCTCACGTCGCGACCGGGACCGAGTAGTTTTTAGCTCCTACGAGCAGTACTTC.

The V and J genes are TRBV28 and TRBJ1-2; D gene unclear. The CDR3 is 13 amino acids. Germline loops: CDR1 MDHEN, CDR2 SYDVKM. Trimming removed 3 bases at V and 4 bases at J, with 9 bases between. This CDR3 reads CASSFTALYGYTF. CDR3 sequence (DNA): TGTGCCAGCAGTTTCACCGCCCTCTATGGCTACACCTTC.

This clone was seen a single time. The chain joins TRBV10-2 to TRBJ2-7; D perhaps matches TRBD2 (7 bases). V was cut by 8 bases and J by 5 bases, with 19 bases left in between. In germline, CDR1 is WSHSY, CDR2 SAAADI. The CDR3 runs 14 residues. This CDR3 reads CASGEGGAEDEQYF. The CDR3 region has the DNA TGCGCCAGCGGAGAAGGGGGGGCTGAGGACGAGCAGTACTTC.

A note on this clone: Other DNA sequences of this sample code for an identical CDR3. V is TRBV7-3 and J is TRBJ2-7; 7 bases align to TRBD2. In germline, CDR1 is SGHTA, CDR2 FQGTGA. This CDR3 region has 15 residues. The junction had 4 bases not matched to a gene; V was cut back by 2 bases and J by 0 bases. CDR3 DNA: TGTGCCAGCAGCTTATCCGGCGGGAGCTCCTACGAGCAGTACTTC. Translating gives CASSLSGGSSYEQYF. Full variable domain (rest looked up from reference TRBV7-3 and TRBJ2-7): GAGVSQTPSNKVTEKGKYVELRCDPISGHTALYWYRQSLGQGPEFLIYFQGTGAADDSGLPNDRFFAVRPEGSVSTLKIQRTERGDSAVYLCASSLSGGSSYEQYFGPGTRLTVT.

V is TRBV9 and J is TRBJ2-2, with TRBD2 matching over 12 bases. The germline V gene has CDR1 SGDLS and CDR2 YYNGEE. The CDR3 consists of 15 residues. V lost 5 bases, J lost 6 bases, and 5 bases stayed unmatched. The CDR3 DNA reads TGTGCCAGCAGTCTCGGACTAGCGGGGTCCGGGGAGCTGTTTTTT. It encodes CASSLGLAGSGELFF.

This clone is labeled as medium-sized. The chain has TRBV28 and TRBJ1-1; 7 bases agree with TRBD1. Germline V gives CDR1 MDHEN, CDR2 SYDVKM. J gave up 4 bases and V 2 bases, and 4 bases lay outside the gene matches. This CDR3 contains 14 residues. The CDR3 DNA sequence: TGTGCCAGCAGTTTAGTTGGGGACAGCACTGAAGCTTTCTTT. Residues: CASSLVGDSTEAFF. Based on the CDR3 plus reference TRBV28 and TRBJ1-1, the full variable domain is DVKVTQSSRYLVKRTGEKVFLECVQDMDHENMFWYRQDPGLGLRLIYFSYDVKMKEKGDIPEGYSVSREKKERFSLILESASTNQTSMYLCASSLVGDSTEAFFGQGTRLTVV.

The rearrangement links TRBV9 to TRBJ2-1, with no clear D. With 0 bases removed from V and 5 bases from J, the gap between germline ends came to 9 bases. The CDR3 sequence is 14 residues long. CDR1 SGDLS and CDR2 YYNGEE come from the germline V gene. The CDR3 sequence is CASSVGLTDNEQFF. The CDR3, as DNA: TGTGCCAGCAGCGTAGGGCTCACAGACAATGAGCAGTTCTTC.

This chain uses TRBV28 with TRBJ2-1, with TRBD2 identical over 9 bases. J lost 6 bases, V lost 5 bases, and 5 bases had no gene match. The CDR3 spans 14 residues. Germline V gene lookup returns CDR1 MDHEN and CDR2 SYDVKM. The CDR3 reads CASSTRTSVNEQFF. The CDR3 DNA is TGTGCCAGCAGTACCCGGACTAGCGTCAATGAGCAGTTCTTC.

The rearrangement uses TRBV7-2 and TRBJ1-3, with D uncertain. The CDR3 has 12 amino acids. The V gene lost 1 base and the J gene lost 6 bases, with 4 bases spanning the gap. Looked up from germline, CDR1 is SGHTA and CDR2 is FQGNSA. The CDR3: CASSLDLNTIYF. CDR3 sequence (DNA): TGTGCCAGCAGCTTAGACTTAAACACCATATATTTT. Full variable domain (rest looked up from reference TRBV7-2 and TRBJ1-3): GAGVSQSPSNKVTEKGKDVELRCDPISGHTALYWYRQSLGQGLEFLIYFQGNSAPDKSGLPSDRFSAERTGGSVSTLTIQRTQQEDSAVYLCASSLDLNTIYFGEGSWLTVV.

The chain uses TRBV7-2 and TRBJ2-7; D is perhaps TRBD2 (6 bases). CDR1 is SGHTA and CDR2 is FQGNSA in the germline V gene. The CDR3 is 15 residues long. Trimming removed 4 bases from V and 2 bases from J, with 15 bases in between. The CDR3 loop reads CASSYVARDPYEQYF. For the CDR3, the DNA is TGTGCCAGCAGCTACGTAGCGCGGGACCCCTACGAGCAGTACTTC.

This sequence joins TRBV12-2 and TRBJ2-3; TRBD2 is the table's D call, not checked against the DNA. TRBV12-2 is termed a pseudogene. The CDR3 length is 19 residues. CDR3 DNA sequence: TGTGCAAGTCGCTTAGCGCAAGGCCCGGGAGCAGTTAGCACAGATACGCAGTATTTT. This gives the protein CASRLAQGPGAVSTDTQYF.

Remarks on this clone: One end of the junction is discordant with germline, which a read error may explain. V usage is TRBV7-7 and J usage is TRBJ2-5; 7 bases line up with TRBD1. Germline V gene data show CDR1 as SSHAT and CDR2 as FNYEAQ (reference sequence). The CDR3 is 13 residues long. CDR3 in DNA: TGTGCTAGCAGCTTAGGGGGCGTAGAGACCCAGTACTTC. Its translation: CASSLGGVETQYF.